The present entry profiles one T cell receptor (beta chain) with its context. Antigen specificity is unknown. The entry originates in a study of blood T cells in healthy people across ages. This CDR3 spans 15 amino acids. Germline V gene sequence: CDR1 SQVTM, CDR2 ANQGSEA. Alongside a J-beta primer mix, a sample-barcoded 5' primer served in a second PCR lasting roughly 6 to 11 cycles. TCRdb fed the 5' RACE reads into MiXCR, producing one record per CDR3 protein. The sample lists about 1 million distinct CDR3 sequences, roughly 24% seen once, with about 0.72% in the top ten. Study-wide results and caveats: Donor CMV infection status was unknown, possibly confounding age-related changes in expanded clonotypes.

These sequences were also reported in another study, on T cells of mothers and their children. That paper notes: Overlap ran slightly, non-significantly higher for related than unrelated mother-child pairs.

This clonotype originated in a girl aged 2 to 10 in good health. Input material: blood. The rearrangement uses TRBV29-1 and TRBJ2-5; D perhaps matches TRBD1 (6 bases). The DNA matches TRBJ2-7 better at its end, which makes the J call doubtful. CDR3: CSVEDEDSPSYEQYF. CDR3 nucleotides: TGCAGCGTTGAAGATGAGGACAGCCCCTCCTACGAGCAGTACTTC.